This note documents a single TCR beta chain sequence. In the original workflow: The assay estimated nucleated cells by amplifying reference gene primers. Generated by immunoSEQ multiplex PCR, the TCRdb table keeps only in-frame clones and is missing some. V and J calls and clone size are given by that table; D and trimming were obtained from the DNA. The sample lists 70,000 to 95,000 clones; approximately 87% were seen once. The sample comes from a study of blood T cell repertoires in COVID-19. Study information: Samples representing acute and convalescent COVID-19 were sourced from the United States, Italy and Spain. T cells, B-cell-depleted T cells, or PBMCs supplied cDNA or gDNA.

V lost 4 bases to trimming and J lost 1 base; unmatched junction nucleotides: 4. The CDR3 loop spans 15 amino acids. CDR1 and CDR2 from the germline V gene are LNHDA and SQIVND (reference sequence). Sequenced material: peripheral blood. The chain links TRBV19 to TRBJ1-2, with 9 positions matching TRBD1. This sequence was found in a human donor with active COVID-19. The donor label of this sample is uncertain. In nucleotides, the CDR3 is TGTGCCAGTAGTAGGACAGGGGCCGTTAACTATGGCTACACCTTC. Amino acids: CASSRTGAVNYGYTF.